This TCR beta chain was sequenced for a study of regulatory T cells in long-lasting Graves disease. Time point described: newly diagnosed GD, antithyroid drugs for less than 3 months. After RNA was extracted from PBMCs, the TCR library was made from it. In its sample, this clonotype was seen many times. V lost 3 bases and J lost 2; bases outside the gene matches: 4. Germline values: CDR1 KGHSH, CDR2 LQKENI. The CDR3 is 15 residues long. Relying on iRepertoire HTBI primers and Arm-PCR of CDR3 regions, the team built TCR beta libraries. TCRdb reprocessed the multiplex PCR reads with MiXCR, giving one entry per CDR3 protein. Of under 300,000 distinct CDR3 sequences in the sample, around 18% were seen once. This sample was shared with a second study, whose subject was T cells in Graves' hyperthyroidism and ophthalmopathy. That study adds: Expanded thyroid clonotypes (above 0.001) were mostly also found in blood.

The specimen was peripheral blood mononuclear cells (PBMCs), collected at new diagnosis, from a patient treated with antithyroid drugs. The rearrangement joins TRBV18 to TRBJ1-3; 7 nucleotides align to TRBD1. The source of this sequence is a woman aged 25 to 39 with Graves disease. The CDR3 coding sequence is TGTGCCAGCTCACCGTGGACAGGTCCTGGAAACACCATATATTTT. Its translation: CASSPWTGPGNTIYF.